The rows below give T cell receptor beta chains drawn from one sample of a study of blood T cell repertoires in COVID-19. Sequenced by immunoSEQ multiplex PCR; TCRdb stores in-frame clones only, minus some. The sample carries roughly 70,000 clones, under 90% recorded once. Source material: peripheral blood. These receptors originate from a man in his 70s who had recovered from COVID-19. CDR3s include the opening cysteine and the closing phenylalanine or tryptophan. D genes are given only for firm matches. The size entry is marked missing in some rows and otherwise reads once, few, many or a size class.

>NA|TRBV5-4|TRBJ2-2|TRBD1
TGTGCCAGCAGCCCGGGACAGGTCACCGGGGAGCTGTTTTTT
CASSPGQVTGELFF
>NA|TRBV7-2|TRBJ2-1|TRBD2
TGTGCCAGCAGCTTAGGGGTGGTAGCGGGAGTTTCCAATGAGCAGTTCTTC
CASSLGVVAGVSNEQFF
>NA|TRBV24-1|TRBJ2-1|TRBD2
TGTGCCACCAGTGACTCCGCCGGGACTAGATTTTTGTTCTTC
CATSDSAGTRFLFF
>NA|TRBV6-1|TRBJ1-2|NA
TGTGCCAGCAGTACCCTAGGGGGGGCTAATGGCTACACCTTC
CASSTLGGANGYTF
>once|TRBV7-6|TRBJ1-4|TRBD1
TGTGCCAGCAGCTCGGACAGGTGGAGTGAAAAACTGTTTTTT
CASSSDRWSEKLFF
>NA|TRBV30|TRBJ2-2|TRBD1
TGTGCCTGGGACAGGGGAGGCTCCGGGGAGCTGTTTTTT
CAWDRGGSGELFF
>NA|TRBV19|TRBJ1-1|NA
TGTGCCAGTAGCCTTCAGATATCCACTGAAGCTTTCTTT
CASSLQISTEAFF
>NA|TRBV7-2|TRBJ2-1|TRBD1
TGTGCCAGCAGCTTAGCGGGGACAGGGGGTCCCTACAATGAGCAGTTCTTC
CASSLAGTGGPYNEQFF
>many|TRBV27|TRBJ1-2|NA
TGTGCCAGCAGTGAAAAACAGATTACTCACTATGGCTACACCTTC
CASSEKQITHYGYTF
>NA|TRBV5-6|TRBJ2-1|TRBD2
TGTGCCAGCAGCTCTCCCCGTAGCGGGGGGGCTGGCGATGAGCAGTTCTTC
CASSSPRSGGAGDEQFF
>NA|TRBV9|TRBJ1-2|NA
TGTGCCAGCAGCGGGAGCCTTTCTAACTATGGCTACACCTTC
CASSGSLSNYGYTF
>few|TRBV5-4|TRBJ2-5|NA
TGTGCCAGCAGCTTGTCGTGGGGCCAAGGGGAGACCCAGTACTTC
CASSLSWGQGETQYF
>NA|TRBV11-2|TRBJ1-3|NA
TGTGCCAGCAGCTTATCCCGCTCTGGAAACACCATATATTTT
CASSLSRSGNTIYF
>NA|TRBV9|TRBJ2-6|TRBD1
TGTGCCAGCAGCGCGCAGGGGGCTGGAGGGGCCAACGTCCTGACTTTC
CASSAQGAGGANVLTF
>NA|TRBV4-2|TRBJ2-7|NA
TGTGCCAGCAGCCACACGAACGGTAATGAGCAGTACTTC
CASSHTNGNEQYF
>once|TRBV9|TRBJ2-5|TRBD2
TGTGCCAGCAGCGTAGCTCCTAGCGGGAGCGGTCAAGAGACCCAGTACTTC
CASSVAPSGSGQETQYF
>NA|TRBV6-2/TRBV6-3|TRBJ1-5|TRBD1
TGTGCCAGCAGTTACTCAGCAGGGGGTGAACAGCCCCAGCATTTT
CASSYSAGGEQPQHF
>NA|TRBV6-5|TRBJ2-1|TRBD1
TGTGCCAGCAGCCCATGGGCCGGACAGGGCAATGAGCAGTTCTTC
CASSPWAGQGNEQFF
>NA|TRBV3-1/TRBV3-2|TRBJ2-1|TRBD2
TGTGCCAGCAGCCAGCTAGGAGCGGGACCCGACAATGAGCAGTTCTTC
CASSQLGAGPDNEQFF
>NA|TRBV27|TRBJ1-5|NA
TGTGCCAGCAGTTTAGCCGGGAACGGCAATCAGCCCCAGCATTTT
CASSLAGNGNQPQHF
>NA|TRBV20-1|TRBJ2-7|TRBD2
TGCAGTGCTAGTCCGGGGACTAGCGGGGGGAACGAGCAGTACTTC
CSASPGTSGGNEQYF
>NA|TRBV7-9|TRBJ2-3|TRBD1
TGTGCCAGCAGCTCAGGGGCAGGGGGCCCAGATACGCAGTATTTT
CASSSGAGGPDTQYF
>NA|TRBV6-5|TRBJ1-2|TRBD1
TGTGCCAGCAGTTACTCGCGACAGGGGGCCCGCGGCTACACCTTC
CASSYSRQGARGYTF
>few|TRBV7-9|TRBJ2-1|TRBD2
TGTGCCAGCAGCTTAGCGCTAGCGGGGGGGCCGTCCTACAATGAGCAGTTCTTC
CASSLALAGGPSYNEQFF
>NA|TRBV7-2|TRBJ2-1|TRBD2
TGTGCCAGCAGCTCGTCTAGCGGGGCTTACAATGAGCAGTTCTTC
CASSSSSGAYNEQFF
>few|TRBV19|TRBJ2-7|TRBD1
TGTGCCAGTAGTATACGGGCCCAGGGACAGGGGGCTGAAGAGCAGTACTTC
CASSIRAQGQGAEEQYF
>NA|TRBV11-1|TRBJ2-5|NA
TGTGCCAGCAGCAACGACAGGCAAGAGACCCAGTACTTC
CASSNDRQETQYF
>few|TRBV29-1|TRBJ1-1|NA
TGCAGCGGGTCGAAGAGGGACACTGAAGCTTTCTTT
CSGSKRDTEAFF
>few|TRBV19|TRBJ1-5|NA
TGTGCCAGTAGTGTGGGGGCTAACAATCAGCCCCAGCATTTT
CASSVGANNQPQHF
>NA|TRBV5-6|TRBJ2-1|TRBD2
TGTGCCAGCAGCACCACTAGCGGGATCTTGCATAATGAGCAGTTCTTC
CASSTTSGILHNEQFF
>NA|TRBV2|TRBJ1-2|TRBD1
TGTGCCAGCATGGGAAACGACAGGGGGCAAGAAGGCTACACCTTC
CASMGNDRGQEGYTF
>NA|TRBV24-1|TRBJ2-3|TRBD2
TGTGCCACCAGTGACCCCCGGGGGGTAGATACGCAGTATTTT
CATSDPRGVDTQYF
>NA|TRBV5-1|TRBJ1-1|NA
TGCGCCAGCAGTCTTAAGAACACTGAAGCTTTCTTT
CASSLKNTEAFF
>NA|TRBV27|TRBJ2-1|NA
TGTGCCAGCAGGGGCAGGTTCCTCGATGAGCAGTTCTTC
CASRGRFLDEQFF
>NA|TRBV18|TRBJ1-2|TRBD1
TGTGCCAGCTCACAAGTATCCAGGACAGGGAGTGGCTACACCTTC
CASSQVSRTGSGYTF
>once|TRBV7-2|TRBJ1-4|NA
TGTGCCAGCAGCTTATCCGGACAGAAACTGTTTTTT
CASSLSGQKLFF
>NA|TRBV12-3/TRBV12-4|TRBJ1-5|NA
TGTGCCAGCAGCCCTGGCCTCCAGCCCCAGCATTTT
CASSPGLQPQHF
>NA|TRBV4-3|TRBJ1-6|NA
TGCGCCAGCAGCCAAGCACAGTCCTATAATTCACCCCTCCACTTT
CASSQAQSYNSPLHF
>NA|TRBV29-1|TRBJ2-7|TRBD1
TGCAGCGCCGAAGCGGAGACAGGGGGCGGGGGTTACGAGCAGTACTTC
CSAEAETGGGGYEQYF
>NA|TRBV14|TRBJ1-2|NA
TGTGCCAGCAGCCCGAAACACAGTAACTATGGCTACACCTTC
CASSPKHSNYGYTF
>NA|TRBV11-2|TRBJ1-1|NA
TGTGCCAGCAGCTTAGATGGGGCCATGAACACTGAAGCTTTCTTT
CASSLDGAMNTEAFF
>NA|TRBV29-1|TRBJ1-1|TRBD1
TGCAGCTCCTCCGAGGGTGTGGACAGGGAAGCTTTCTTT
CSSSEGVDREAFF
>NA|TRBV4-1|TRBJ1-5|NA
TGCGCCAGCAGCCAAGGAGGCAGGGGACCCCATTCCAATCAGCCCCAGCATTTT
CASSQGGRGPHSNQPQHF
>few|TRBV12-3/TRBV12-4|TRBJ2-2|NA
TGTGCCGCGATCGTAAACACCGGGGAGCTGTTTTTT
CAAIVNTGELFF
>NA|TRBV5-1|TRBJ1-1|NA
TGCGCCAGCAGCTTTGACAGAGTGAACACTGAAGCTTTCTTT
CASSFDRVNTEAFF
>NA|TRBV18|TRBJ1-1|NA
TGTGCCAGCTCACTAAACAGGGATACTGAAGCTTTCTTT
CASSLNRDTEAFF
>NA|TRBV10-3|TRBJ2-2|NA
TGTGCCATCAGTGGAGGCGGAGGGACCGGGGAGCTGTTTTTT
CAISGGGGTGELFF
>NA|TRBV6-5|TRBJ2-7|NA
TGTGCCAGCAGTTCCTCACAGGGAGTCCTTGGCGAGCAGTACTTC
CASSSSQGVLGEQYF
>once|TRBV15|TRBJ1-2|NA
TGTGCCACCAGCAGAGACAGGGCTGGCGGCTACACCTTC
CATSRDRAGGYTF
>NA|TRBV3-1/TRBV3-2|TRBJ2-7|NA
TGTGCCAGCAGCCCGGGACATTCCTCCTACGAGCAGTACTTC
CASSPGHSSYEQYF
>few|TRBV27|TRBJ1-5|NA
TGTGCCAGCCGCAAAGTAGGGGCAGGGGATCAGCCCCAGCATTTT
CASRKVGAGDQPQHF
>NA|TRBV3-1/TRBV3-2|TRBJ1-6|NA
TGTGCCAGCAGCCTCCGACAGAGCTCCTATAATTCACCCCTCCACTTT
CASSLRQSSYNSPLHF